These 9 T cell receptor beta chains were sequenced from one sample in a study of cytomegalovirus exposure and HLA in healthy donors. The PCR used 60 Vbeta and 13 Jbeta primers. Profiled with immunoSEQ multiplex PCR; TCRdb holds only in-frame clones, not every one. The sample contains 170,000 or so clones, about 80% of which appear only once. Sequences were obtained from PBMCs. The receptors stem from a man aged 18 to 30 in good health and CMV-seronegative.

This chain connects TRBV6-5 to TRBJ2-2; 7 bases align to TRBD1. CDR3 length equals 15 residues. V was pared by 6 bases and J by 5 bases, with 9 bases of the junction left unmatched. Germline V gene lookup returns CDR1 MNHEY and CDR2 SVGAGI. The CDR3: CASRLGTVNTGELFF. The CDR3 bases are TGTGCCAGCAGACTAGGGACAGTAAATACCGGGGAGCTGTTTTTT.

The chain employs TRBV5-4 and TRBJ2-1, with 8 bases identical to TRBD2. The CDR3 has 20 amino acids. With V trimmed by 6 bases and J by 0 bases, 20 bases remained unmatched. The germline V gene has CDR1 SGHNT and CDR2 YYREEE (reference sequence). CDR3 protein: CASTGGVGPPAGGSYNEQFF. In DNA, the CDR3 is TGTGCCAGCACCGGGGGGGTAGGGCCCCCGGCCGGGGGCTCCTACAATGAGCAGTTCTTC.

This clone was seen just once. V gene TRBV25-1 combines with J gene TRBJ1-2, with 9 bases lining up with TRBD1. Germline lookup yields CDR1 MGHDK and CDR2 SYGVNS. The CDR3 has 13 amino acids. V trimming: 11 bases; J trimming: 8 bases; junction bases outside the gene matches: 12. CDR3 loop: CAVYRGLMEGYTF. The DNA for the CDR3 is TGTGCCGTATACAGGGGGCTAATGGAGGGCTACACCTTC.

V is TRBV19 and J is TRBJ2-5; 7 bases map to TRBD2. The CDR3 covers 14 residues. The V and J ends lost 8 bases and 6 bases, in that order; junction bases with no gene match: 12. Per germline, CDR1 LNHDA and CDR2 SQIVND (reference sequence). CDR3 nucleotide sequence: TGTGCCAGTGGGCCTGGGGGGGTAAGAAAGACCCAGTACTTC. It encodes CASGPGGVRKTQYF.

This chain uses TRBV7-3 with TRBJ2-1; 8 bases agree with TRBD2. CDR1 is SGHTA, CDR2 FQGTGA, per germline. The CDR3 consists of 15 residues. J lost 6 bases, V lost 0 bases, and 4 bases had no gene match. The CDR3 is CASSLTRGAGNEQFF. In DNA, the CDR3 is TGTGCCAGCAGCTTAACGCGGGGGGCAGGCAATGAGCAGTTCTTC.

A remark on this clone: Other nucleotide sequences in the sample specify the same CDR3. As DNA, the CDR3 is TGTGCCAGCAGTTTAGGAGGCCTGAGGTCGCGCACTGAAGCTTTCTTT. Protein: CASSLGGLRSRTEAFF. The chain has TRBV28 and TRBJ1-1, with D hard to call. Germline assignment: CDR1 MDHEN and CDR2 SYDVKM. The CDR3 contains 16 residues. V lost 2 bases and J 4 bases, leaving 17 bases between the germline ends.

The CDR3 DNA reads as TGTGCCAGCAGCACTCCGGGACAGGGCACAGATACGCAGTATTTT. As protein: CASSTPGQGTDTQYF. This chain connects TRBV21-1 to TRBJ2-3; TRBD1, the table's D call, lacks a check against the DNA. TRBV21-1 is noted as a pseudogene. The CDR3 spans 15 residues.

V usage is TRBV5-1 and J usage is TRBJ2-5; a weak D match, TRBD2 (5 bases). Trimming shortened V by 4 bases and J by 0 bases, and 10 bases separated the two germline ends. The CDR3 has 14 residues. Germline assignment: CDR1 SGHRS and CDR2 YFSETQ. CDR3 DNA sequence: TGCGCCAGCAGCCGAACCGGGAACCAAGAGACCCAGTACTTC. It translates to CASSRTGNQETQYF.

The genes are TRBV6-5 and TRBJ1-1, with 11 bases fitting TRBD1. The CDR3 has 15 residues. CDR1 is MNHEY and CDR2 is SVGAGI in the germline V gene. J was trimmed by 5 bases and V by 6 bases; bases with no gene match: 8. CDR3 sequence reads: CASSPRTGGRTEAFF. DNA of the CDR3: TGTGCCAGCAGCCCCCGGACAGGGGGCCGGACTGAAGCTTTCTTT.